The rows below give T cell receptor beta chains drawn from one sample of a study of CD8+CD57+ T cells in acquired aplastic anemia. TCRdb recomputed calls from the reads with MiXCR, one row per CDR3 protein. The repertoire includes about 190,000 distinct CDR3 sequences, more than 45% of them detected once, and 8% to 10% sits in the top ten. Material: sorted CD4+, CD8+, or CD8+CD57+ T cells (not recorded which) from PBMCs. These receptors were obtained from a human donor with aplastic anemia. Each CDR3 is given with its conserved first and last residue. The D gene is left open where the match is weak. Clone size is shown for a subset of rows, as once, few, many or a class of expanded clone.

V gene	D gene	clone size	J gene	CDR3 DNA	CDR3 protein
TRBV20-1	TRBD1	NA	TRBJ2-7	TGCAGTGTTGGCCGGGACAGGGTCAACGAGCAGTACTTC	CSVGRDRVNEQYF
TRBV12-3/TRBV12-4	TRBD2	NA	TRBJ2-1	TGTGCCAGCAGTCCAAGCGGGGGGACATGGCGGGAGAGCTCCTACAATGAGCAGTTCTTC	CASSPSGGTWRESSYNEQFF
TRBV4-1	TRBD1	NA	TRBJ1-2	TGCGCCAGCAGCCTGGACAGGGGGCGCGAAGGCTTCACCTTC	CASSLDRGREGFTF
TRBV10-3	TRBD1	once	TRBJ2-7	TGTGCCATCAGTGCCCGGGACAGCGCCGAGCAGTACTTC	CAISARDSAEQYF
TRBV6-2/TRBV6-3	TRBD1	once	TRBJ1-6	TGTGCCAGCAGTTACTCGAGATCGGGACAGAAAGGTTCACCCCTCCACTTT	CASSYSRSGQKGSPLHF
TRBV24-1	NA	few	TRBJ2-5	TGTGCCACCAGTGATTTGAACAGGGAGGAGACCCAGTACTTC	CATSDLNREETQYF
TRBV29-1	TRBD2	NA	TRBJ2-1	TGCAGCGTTGAAGATCATGTAGCGGGAGGGTTGAATGAGCAGTTCTTC	CSVEDHVAGGLNEQFF
TRBV4-1	TRBD1	once	TRBJ2-1	TGCGCCAGCAGCCAAGATGGGACAGGCGCCGACAATGAGCAGTTCTTC	CASSQDGTGADNEQFF
TRBV12-3/TRBV12-4	NA	many	TRBJ1-1	TGTGCCAGCGGCATCTTTACTGAAGCTTTCTTT	CASGIFTEAFF
TRBV11-3	NA	once	TRBJ1-6	TGTGCCAGCAGCAACCTCGGGGAGCCCAAATCACCCCTCCACTTT	CASSNLGEPKSPLHF
TRBV19	TRBD1	NA	TRBJ1-5	TGTGCCAGTAGTCATCAACAGGGGAATCAGCCCCAGCATTTT	CASSHQQGNQPQHF
TRBV29-1	TRBD2	NA	TRBJ2-5	TGCAGCGTTGACGGGGGGGCGGAAGAGACCCAGTACTTC	CSVDGGAEETQYF
TRBV7-2	TRBD2	many	TRBJ2-1	TGTGCCAGCAGTACCACTAGCGGATTCAATGAGCAGTTCTTC	CASSTTSGFNEQFF
TRBV7-9	NA	NA	TRBJ1-5	TGTGCCAGCTCAATGCAGGGGAGAGGGCCCCAGCATTTT	CASSMQGRGPQHF
TRBV20-1	NA	many	TRBJ2-7	TGCAGTGCTAGAGATGGCCGGACAGTTAACAACGAGCAGTACTTC	CSARDGRTVNNEQYF
TRBV11-2	TRBD2	many	TRBJ2-5	TGTGCCAGCAGCTTAGAAAGGACTAGCTGGGGCGCTGAAGAGACCCAGTACTTC	CASSLERTSWGAEETQYF
TRBV20-1	NA	NA	TRBJ1-2	TGCAGTGGGGTTGGGGAGGCAAACTATGGCTACACCTTC	CSGVGEANYGYTF
TRBV25-1	NA	NA	TRBJ1-2	TGTGCCAGCAGTGAGTCTTACCCCAGGGTGATCTATGGCTACACCTTC	CASSESYPRVIYGYTF
TRBV15	NA	NA	TRBJ2-7	TGTGCCACCAGCAGAGGGGGATCCGTCTTCGCCGAGCAGTACTTC	CATSRGGSVFAEQYF
TRBV2	TRBD1	NA	TRBJ1-2	TGTGCCAGCAGCGACAGGGTCCGCTGGGGCTACACCTTC	CASSDRVRWGYTF
TRBV6-2/TRBV6-3	NA	NA	TRBJ2-2	TGTGCCAGTAGGACTGGGGAGTCCGGGGAGCTGTTTTTT	CASRTGESGELFF
TRBV10-3	NA	many	TRBJ2-1	TGTGCCATCAGTGATCAGGGAAACTACAATGAGCAGTTCTTC	CAISDQGNYNEQFF
TRBV7-8	TRBD1	NA	TRBJ2-5	TGTGCCAGCAGCCCACGGGACAGGGGGCCTCCAGAGACCCAGTACTTC	CASSPRDRGPPETQYF
TRBV12-3/TRBV12-4	NA	NA	TRBJ2-3	TGTGCCAGCAGTTTACAGCTTAGCACAGATACGCAGTATTTT	CASSLQLSTDTQYF
TRBV24-1	NA	many	TRBJ2-7	TGTGCCACCAGTGACCAAACTCGGCCCTCCTACGAGCAGTACTTC	CATSDQTRPSYEQYF
TRBV19	NA	NA	TRBJ1-1	TGTGCCAGTAGCCACAGGGAGCTGGGCACTGAAGCTTTCTTT	CASSHRELGTEAFF
TRBV15	NA	NA	TRBJ2-7	TGTGCCACCAGCAGAGACCTGTCGGCGTACCACTACGAGCAGTACTTC	CATSRDLSAYHYEQYF
TRBV5-1	NA	many	TRBJ1-1	TGCGCCAGCAGCTCTGACAGGTACACTGAAGCTTTCTTT	CASSSDRYTEAFF
TRBV2	NA	NA	TRBJ2-2	TGTGCCAGCAGCGGACCCCCCGGGACGGTTAACACCGGGGAGCTGTTTTTT	CASSGPPGTVNTGELFF
TRBV10-3	NA	NA	TRBJ2-7	TGTGCCATCAGTGTAAGCAGCGACTCCTACGAGCAGTACTTC	CAISVSSDSYEQYF
TRBV7-9	NA	NA	TRBJ2-1	TGTGCCAGCAGCTTGGACGGACTGGAGTATGAGCAGTTCTTC	CASSLDGLEYEQFF
TRBV2	TRBD1	many	TRBJ1-5	TGTGCCAGCAGTGGGGCCCCGGGACAGGGAAACAATCAGCCCCAGCATTTT	CASSGAPGQGNNQPQHF
TRBV20-1	NA	many	TRBJ1-5	TGCAGTGCTAGAGCCAGAGGAGAGTTCAATCAGCCCCAGCATTTT	CSARARGEFNQPQHF
TRBV19	NA	NA	TRBJ2-1	TGTGCCACCACACCGGGTCCATACAATGAGCAGTTCTTC	CATTPGPYNEQFF
TRBV24-1	TRBD2	NA	TRBJ2-3	TGTGCCACCAGTGATTTGCGGGCGGGAGTGACAGATACGCAGTATTTT	CATSDLRAGVTDTQYF
TRBV7-2	NA	NA	TRBJ1-1	TGTGCCAGCAGCCTTACATGGGTCCTGGACACTGAAGCTTTCTTT	CASSLTWVLDTEAFF
TRBV18	TRBD2	NA	TRBJ2-3	TGTGCCAGCTCAGCGAAGCAGCGGGGGAGCACAGATACGCAGTATTTT	CASSAKQRGSTDTQYF
TRBV15	NA	NA	TRBJ1-1	TGTGCCACCAGCAATCACGGGGAGACTGAAGCTTTCTTT	CATSNHGETEAFF
TRBV25-1	TRBD1	NA	TRBJ2-7	TGTGCCAGCAGTGCGTTCGGGACAGGGGGCATCTACTTGGAGGAGCAGTACTTC	CASSAFGTGGIYLEEQYF
TRBV19	NA	NA	TRBJ1-1	TGTGCCAGTAGTGACAGACCGAACACTGAAGCTTTCTTT	CASSDRPNTEAFF